This TCR beta chain was retrieved from a study of blood T cell repertoires in COVID-19. Turning to the study itself: PBMCs, B-cell-depleted T cells, or T cells provided the cDNA or gDNA that made up the material.

This clone was detected only once. Participants had their cohort set by participant-reported clinical history. The CDR3 loop spans 11 amino acids. Germline CDR1 reads LNHDA; CDR2 reads SQIVND (reference sequence). V was pared by 3 bases and J by 11 bases, with 10 bases between. Study processing details: It was from reference gene primer amplification that nucleated cell counts were estimated. The protocol was immunoSEQ multiplex PCR, while the TCRdb copy is restricted to in-frame clones and leaves out a portion. The V and J calls and the clone size are those of that table, but D and trimming were determined from the DNA. The repertoire holds roughly 190,000 clones, about 86% seen once, with 20% to 25% in the top ten.

Sequencing was done on a sample of PBMCs or T cells enriched from blood (not recorded which). This receptor was identified in a woman aged 40-49 years in a cohort exposed to, infected with or recovered from COVID-19 (not recorded which). The V call is TRBV19, the J call TRBJ1-1; D is unclear. CDR3 sequence reads: CASSINGEAFF. The CDR3 coding sequence is TGTGCCAGTAGTATTAACGGGGAGGCTTTCTTT.